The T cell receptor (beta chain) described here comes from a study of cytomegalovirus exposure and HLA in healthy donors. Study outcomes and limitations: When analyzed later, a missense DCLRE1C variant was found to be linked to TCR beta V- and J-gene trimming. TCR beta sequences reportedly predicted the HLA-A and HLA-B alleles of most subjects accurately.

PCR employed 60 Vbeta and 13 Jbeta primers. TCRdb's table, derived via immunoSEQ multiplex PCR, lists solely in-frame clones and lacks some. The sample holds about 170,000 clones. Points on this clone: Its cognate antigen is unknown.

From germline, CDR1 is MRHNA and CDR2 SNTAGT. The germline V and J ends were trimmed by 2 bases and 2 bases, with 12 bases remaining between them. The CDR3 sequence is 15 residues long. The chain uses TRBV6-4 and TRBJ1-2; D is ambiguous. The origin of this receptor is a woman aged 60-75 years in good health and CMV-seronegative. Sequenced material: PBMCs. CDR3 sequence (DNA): TGTGCCAGCAGTGACCTGGCAGGTTCAAACTATGGCTACACCTTC. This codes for CASSDLAGSNYGYTF.